This T cell receptor (beta chain) was recorded in a study of brain T cells in children with intractable seizures. Study observations and caveats: Patients' HCMV serostatus was unknown; virus specificity rests on CDR3 similarity alone. Absence of clones before surgery may stem from lower sequencing depth.

Remarks on this clone: The target antigen is unknown.

Assay used: immunoSEQ multiplex PCR; TCRdb lists only in-frame clones, some missing. In the table there are roughly 120,000 clones, under 95% of which are singletons. Sequencing was limited to surgery cases with top T cell transcript signatures in brain tissue. Patients received at least one anti-epileptic drug before surgery. The germline V gene encodes CDR1 SGHAT and CDR2 FQDESV (reference sequence). The CDR3 loop spans 13 amino acids. The V gene lost 0 bases and the J gene lost 4 bases, with 7 bases spanning the gap. The chain links TRBV11-1 to TRBJ2-7; no firm D call. Source: peripheral blood, taken at surgery. This receptor was taken from a boy less than two years old with hemimegalencephaly and intractable seizures. As DNA, the CDR3 is TGTGCCAGCAGCTTAGCGCTGAATTACGAGCAGTACTTC. Translating gives CASSLALNYEQYF.